This TCR beta chain came from a study of blood T cell repertoires in COVID-19. Study in general: Sources were T cells, B-cell-depleted T cells, or PBMCs; the material itself was cDNA or gDNA.

The assay was immunoSEQ multiplex PCR, and TCRdb's table has in-frame clones only and misses some. Of about 110,000 clones in the sample, nearly 80% were seen once. A single count supports this clone. CDR3 length: 14 amino acids. The germline CDR1 and CDR2 sequences are MDHEN and SYDVKM. Trimming cost V 3 bases and J 3 bases, with 9 bases left between them. Sequences were obtained from peripheral blood. The origin of this receptor is a woman older than 75 with active or convalescent COVID-19. The chain recombines TRBV28 with TRBJ2-4; no firm D call. DNA of the CDR3: TGTGCCAGCAGTTTTCACAACAGCAAAAACATTCAGTACTTC. Its translation: CASSFHNSKNIQYF.